This T cell receptor (beta chain) was captured in a study of blood T cell repertoires in COVID-19. Study-level information: Acute and convalescent COVID-19 specimens originated in the United States, Italy and Spain. Sources were T cells, B-cell-depleted T cells, or PBMCs; the material itself was cDNA or gDNA.

V lost 4 bases, J lost 0 bases, and 9 bases stayed unmatched. This CDR3 region has 16 residues. The germline gives CDR1 SGHRS, CDR2 YFSETQ. As originally analysed: The authors estimated nucleated cell counts from reference gene primer amplification. The data were produced by immunoSEQ multiplex PCR, yet TCRdb's version contains in-frame clones alone and is incomplete. For V, J and clone size, that table is used; D and trimming come from the DNA. The sample has under 300,000 clones, around 88% seen once. The TCR comes from a woman in her seventies with COVID-19, enrolled during active disease. The chain employs TRBV5-1 and TRBJ1-1; 7 bases match TRBD1. Sequencing was carried out using peripheral blood. In DNA, the CDR3 is TGCGCCAGCAGCGGGGGACAGAGCCTCATGAACACTGAAGCTTTCTTT. The encoded protein is CASSGGQSLMNTEAFF.